This T cell receptor (beta chain) comes out of a study of blood T cell repertoires in COVID-19. Generated by immunoSEQ multiplex PCR, the TCRdb table keeps only in-frame clones and is missing some. The profile shows around 200,000 clones, less than 85% of them singletons. V lost 3 bases to trimming and J lost 4 bases; unmatched junction nucleotides: 10. The germline CDR1 and CDR2 sequences are KGHSH and LQKENI. CDR3 size: 16 residues. Source material: peripheral blood. The genes are TRBV18 and TRBJ1-2; 8 nucleotides match TRBD1. The origin of this receptor is a human donor in a cohort sampled during active COVID-19. CDR3 sequence: CASSPTGTGESYGYTF. The CDR3 coding sequence is TGTGCCAGCTCACCTACCGGGACAGGAGAGTCCTATGGCTACACCTTC. Looking up the rest from reference TRBV18 and TRBJ1-2 gives the full variable domain: NAGVMQNPRHLVRRRGQEARLRCSPMKGHSHVYWYRQLPEEGLKFMVYLQKENIIDESGMPKERFSAEFPKEGPSILRIQQVVRGDSAAYFCASSPTGTGESYGYTFGSGTRLTVV.